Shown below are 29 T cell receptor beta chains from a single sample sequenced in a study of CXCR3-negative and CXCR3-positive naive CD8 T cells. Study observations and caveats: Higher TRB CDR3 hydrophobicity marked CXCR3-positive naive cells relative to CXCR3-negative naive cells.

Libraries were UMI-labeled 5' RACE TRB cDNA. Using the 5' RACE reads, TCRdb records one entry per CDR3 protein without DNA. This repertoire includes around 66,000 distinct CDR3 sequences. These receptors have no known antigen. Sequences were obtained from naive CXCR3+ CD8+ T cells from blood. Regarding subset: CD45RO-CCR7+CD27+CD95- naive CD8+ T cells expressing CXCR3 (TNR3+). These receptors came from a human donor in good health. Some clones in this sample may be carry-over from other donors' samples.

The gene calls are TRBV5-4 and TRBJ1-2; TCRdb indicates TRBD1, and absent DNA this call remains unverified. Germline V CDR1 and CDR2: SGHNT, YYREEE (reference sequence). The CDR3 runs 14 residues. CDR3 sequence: CASSLLGQGYGYTF. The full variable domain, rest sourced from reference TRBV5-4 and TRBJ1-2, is ETGVTQSPTHLIKTRGQQVTLRCSSQSGHNTVSWYQQALGQGPQFIFQYYREEENGRGNFPPRFSGLQFPNYSSELNVNALELDDSALYLCASSLLGQGYGYTFGSGTRLTVV.

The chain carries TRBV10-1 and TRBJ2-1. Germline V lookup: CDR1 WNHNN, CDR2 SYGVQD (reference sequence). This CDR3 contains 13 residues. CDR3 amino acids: CASSERQHNEQFF.

The CDR3 loop is CSVETVKTYEQYF. The rearrangement joins TRBV29-1 to TRBJ2-7; the TRBD1 assignment by TCRdb is unverifiable without DNA. Germline V gene sequence: CDR1 SQVTM, CDR2 ANQGSEA. This CDR3 comprises 13 residues.

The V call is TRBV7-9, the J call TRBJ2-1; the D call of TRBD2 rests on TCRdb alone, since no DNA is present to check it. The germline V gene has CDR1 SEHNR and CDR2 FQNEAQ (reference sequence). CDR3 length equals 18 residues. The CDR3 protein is CASSFTDSGRAGWNEQFF.

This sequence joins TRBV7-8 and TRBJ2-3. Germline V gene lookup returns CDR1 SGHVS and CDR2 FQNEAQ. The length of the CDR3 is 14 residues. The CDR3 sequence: CASSLDVSTDTQYF.

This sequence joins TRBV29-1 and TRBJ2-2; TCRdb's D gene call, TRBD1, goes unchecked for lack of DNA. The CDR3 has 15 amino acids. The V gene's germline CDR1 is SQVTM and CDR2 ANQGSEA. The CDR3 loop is CSVDLGQGNTGELFF.

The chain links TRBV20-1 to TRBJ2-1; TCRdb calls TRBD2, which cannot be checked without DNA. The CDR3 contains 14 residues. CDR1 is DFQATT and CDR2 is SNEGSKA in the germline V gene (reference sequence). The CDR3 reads CSAKDYNSYNEQFF.

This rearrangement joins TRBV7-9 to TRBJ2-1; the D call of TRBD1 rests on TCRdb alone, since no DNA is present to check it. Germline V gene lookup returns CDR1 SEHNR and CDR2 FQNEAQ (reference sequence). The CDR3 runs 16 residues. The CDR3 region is CASSLVGQGVWNEQFF.

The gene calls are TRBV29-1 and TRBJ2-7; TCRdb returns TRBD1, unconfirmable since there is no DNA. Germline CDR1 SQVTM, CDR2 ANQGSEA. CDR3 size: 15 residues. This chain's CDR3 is CSVENPDRAGYEQYF.

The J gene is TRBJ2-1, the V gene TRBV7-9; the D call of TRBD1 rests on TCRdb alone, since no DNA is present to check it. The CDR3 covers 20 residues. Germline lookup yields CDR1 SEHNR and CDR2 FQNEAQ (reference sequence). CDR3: CASSSPPGSMIKGGRNEQFF.

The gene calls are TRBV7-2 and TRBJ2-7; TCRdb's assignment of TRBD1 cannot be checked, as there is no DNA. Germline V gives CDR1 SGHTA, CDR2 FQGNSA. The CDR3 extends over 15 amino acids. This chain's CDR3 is CASSLAEDTIYEQYF.

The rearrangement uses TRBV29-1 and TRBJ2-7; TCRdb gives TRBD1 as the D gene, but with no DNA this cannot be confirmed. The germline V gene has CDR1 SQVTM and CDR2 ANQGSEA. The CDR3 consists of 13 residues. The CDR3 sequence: CSVDAGSGYEQYF.

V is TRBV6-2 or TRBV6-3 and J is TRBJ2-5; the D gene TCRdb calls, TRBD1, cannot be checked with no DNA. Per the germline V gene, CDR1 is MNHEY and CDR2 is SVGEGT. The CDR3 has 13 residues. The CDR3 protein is CASSPGGQETQYF.

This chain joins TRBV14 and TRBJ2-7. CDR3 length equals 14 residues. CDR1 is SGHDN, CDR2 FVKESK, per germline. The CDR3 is CASSRTGVTYEQYF.

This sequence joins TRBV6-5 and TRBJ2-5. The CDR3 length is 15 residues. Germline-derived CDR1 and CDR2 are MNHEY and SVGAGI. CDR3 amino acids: CASSYSNWAQETQYF.

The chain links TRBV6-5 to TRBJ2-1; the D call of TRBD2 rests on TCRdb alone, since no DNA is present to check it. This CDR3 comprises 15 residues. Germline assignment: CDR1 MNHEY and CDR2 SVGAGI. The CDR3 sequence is CASSTTSGGYNEQFF.

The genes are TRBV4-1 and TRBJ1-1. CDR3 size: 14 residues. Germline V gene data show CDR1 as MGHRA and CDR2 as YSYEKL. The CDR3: CASSQAQTNTEAFF.

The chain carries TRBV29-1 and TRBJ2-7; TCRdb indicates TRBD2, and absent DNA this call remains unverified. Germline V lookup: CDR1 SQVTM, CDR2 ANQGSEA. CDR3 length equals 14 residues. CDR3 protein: CSVEGTSVGREQYF.

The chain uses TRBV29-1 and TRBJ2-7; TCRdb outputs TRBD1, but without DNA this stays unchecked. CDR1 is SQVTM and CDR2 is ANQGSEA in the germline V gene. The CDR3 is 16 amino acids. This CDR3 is CSVEETSGQGIYEQYF.

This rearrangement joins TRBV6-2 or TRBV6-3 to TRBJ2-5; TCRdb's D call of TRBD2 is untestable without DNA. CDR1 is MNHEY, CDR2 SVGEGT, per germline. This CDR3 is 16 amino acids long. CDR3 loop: CASSYGLAGVQETQYF.

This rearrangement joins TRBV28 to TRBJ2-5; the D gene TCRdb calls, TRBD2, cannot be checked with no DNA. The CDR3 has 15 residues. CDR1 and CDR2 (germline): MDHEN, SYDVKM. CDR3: CASSLPSGGQETQYF.

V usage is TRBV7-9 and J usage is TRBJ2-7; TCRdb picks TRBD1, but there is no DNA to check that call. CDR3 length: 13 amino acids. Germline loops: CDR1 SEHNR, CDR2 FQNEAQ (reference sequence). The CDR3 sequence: CATEDRQTYEQYF.

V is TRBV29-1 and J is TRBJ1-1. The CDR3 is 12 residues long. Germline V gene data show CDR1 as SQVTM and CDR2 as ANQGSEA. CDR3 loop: CSVHAVGTEAFF.

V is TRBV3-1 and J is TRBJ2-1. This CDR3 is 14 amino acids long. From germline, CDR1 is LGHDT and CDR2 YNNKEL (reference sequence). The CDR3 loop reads CASSQVAAYNEQFF.

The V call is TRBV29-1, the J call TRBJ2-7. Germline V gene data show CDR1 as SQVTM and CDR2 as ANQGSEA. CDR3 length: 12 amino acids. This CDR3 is CSVEVTSYEQYF.

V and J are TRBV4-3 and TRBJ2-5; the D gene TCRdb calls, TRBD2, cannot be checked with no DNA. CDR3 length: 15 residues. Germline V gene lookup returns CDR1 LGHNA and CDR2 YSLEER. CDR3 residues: CASSYLLAGQETQYF.

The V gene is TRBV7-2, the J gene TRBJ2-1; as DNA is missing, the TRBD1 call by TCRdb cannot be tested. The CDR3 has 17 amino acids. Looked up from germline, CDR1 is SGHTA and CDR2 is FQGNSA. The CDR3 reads CASSLVLTPSYYNEQFF. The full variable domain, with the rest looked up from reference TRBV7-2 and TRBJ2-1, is GAGVSQSPSNKVTEKGKDVELRCDPISGHTALYWYRQSLGQGLEFLIYFQGNSAPDKSGLPSDRFSAERTGGSVSTLTIQRTQQEDSAVYLCASSLVLTPSYYNEQFFGPGTRLTVL.

The CDR3 loop is CSATSGSEQFF. The rearrangement links TRBV20-1 to TRBJ2-1; checking the TCRdb D call of TRBD2 is not possible without DNA. Germline values: CDR1 DFQATT, CDR2 SNEGSKA (reference sequence). The CDR3 runs to 11 residues.

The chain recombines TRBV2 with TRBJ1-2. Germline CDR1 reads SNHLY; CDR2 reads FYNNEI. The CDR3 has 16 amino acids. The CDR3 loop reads CASRTEGQDHFYGYTF.